This entry concerns a single TCR beta chain. Additional DNA sequences in this sample encode the identical CDR3. Method: immunoSEQ multiplex PCR; TCRdb's copy keeps in-frame clones and lacks some. The data hold 2 million or so clones, with 85% to 95% observed a single time. This CDR3 comprises 12 residues. Trimming cost V 4 bases and J 2 bases, with 5 bases left between them. Germline V lookup: CDR1 SGHRS, CDR2 YFSETQ. The sample originates from a study of shared clonotypes between healthy human individuals. This sequence originates from a man in his late teens or twenties in good health. The sample consisted of naive CD4+ T cells sorted from blood. Indicated subset: CD45RA+ positively selected. V is TRBV5-1 and J is TRBJ2-3; D unclear. The CDR3 sequence: CASSRTTDTQYF. CDR3 DNA: TGCGCCAGCAGCCGGACCACAGATACGCAGTATTTT.